This entry lists 14 T cell receptor beta chains sequenced from one sample in a study of blood T cells in healthy people across ages. A sample-barcoded 5' primer and a J-beta primer mix were used in a second PCR of roughly 7 to 11 cycles. MiXCR was run by TCRdb on the 5' RACE reads, yielding one entry per CDR3 protein. The data contain roughly 2 million distinct CDR3 sequences, around 48% of them singletons. Sequencing used blood. These receptors originate from a woman aged 40 to 50 in good health.

The chain carries TRBV7-2 and TRBJ1-6; 9 bases line up with TRBD1. V was clipped by 1 base and J by 7 bases; unmatched bases: 5. CDR1 and CDR2 (germline): SGHTA, FQGNSA. This CDR3 has 16 amino acids. As DNA, the CDR3 is TGTGCCAGCAGCTTAGTGGGACAGGGTTTAAATTCACCCCTCCACTTT. It specifies CASSLVGQGLNSPLHF.

The rearrangement joins TRBV5-1 to TRBJ1-2, with D perhaps TRBD1 (6 bases). The CDR3 is made up of 14 amino acids. Germline CDR1 reads SGHRS; CDR2 reads YFSETQ. The V gene lost 6 bases and the J gene lost 6 bases, with 18 bases spanning the gap. The CDR3 region is CASTQQGGTDGYTF. For the CDR3, the DNA is TGCGCCAGCACCCAACAGGGAGGGACGGATGGCTACACCTTC.

V and J are TRBV5-6 and TRBJ2-5; D possibly matches TRBD1 or TRBD2 (5 bases each). Germline V gives CDR1 SGHDT, CDR2 YYEEEE. The ends were cut back, 1 base at V and 4 bases at J, with 11 bases in the middle. CDR3 length: 14 amino acids. The CDR3 DNA reads TGTGCCAGCAGCTTGAACGGGGACCCAGAGACCCAGTACTTC. It yields the protein CASSLNGDPETQYF.

V usage is TRBV11-3 and J usage is TRBJ2-7, with 9 bases lining up with TRBD2. The J call could be wrong; TRBJ2-1 is a better fit for the DNA end. Germline V gives CDR1 SGHNT, CDR2 YENEEA. The CDR3 has 18 amino acids. This CDR3 is CASSLPGWAGGKGNEQFF. The CDR3 nucleotides read TGTGCCAGCAGCTTACCCGGTTGGGCGGGAGGGAAAGGCAATGAGCAGTTCTTC.

This clonotype was seen more than once but under ten times. The chain combines TRBV6-6 with TRBJ1-2, with TRBD1 matching 8 bases. After removal of 2 bases from V and 6 bases from J, the junction contained 11 bases not matched to a gene. Germline V lookup: CDR1 MNHNY, CDR2 SVGAGI (reference sequence). The CDR3 consists of 16 residues. CDR3 DNA sequence: TGTGCCAGCAGTTACCAGAGCCCAGGGGGCTTTCATGGCTACACCTTC. This gives the protein CASSYQSPGGFHGYTF.

The V gene is TRBV7-2, the J gene TRBJ2-4, with 9 bases lining up with TRBD2. The trim removed 5 bases at V and 0 bases at J, leaving 11 bases unmatched. CDR1 and CDR2 from the germline V gene are SGHTA and FQGNSA. CDR3 length: 18 residues. The CDR3 nucleotides are TGTGCCAGCAGCGAGCGGCAATCTAGCGGGGTAGCCAAAAACATTCAGTACTTC. Translation gives CASSERQSSGVAKNIQYF.

The chain carries TRBV6-2 or TRBV6-3 and TRBJ2-3, with 7 positions matching TRBD1. There are 17 residues in the CDR3. Germline CDR1 is MNHEY and CDR2 is SVGEGT. J gave up 2 bases and V 5 bases, and 13 bases lay outside the gene matches. CDR3 nucleotide sequence: TGTGCCAGCAGTGGCCTGGGACAGCTCCACTCCACAGATACGCAGTATTTT. Translating it yields CASSGLGQLHSTDTQYF.

This chain joins TRBV7-9 and TRBJ2-1; 10 nucleotides agree with TRBD2. The V segment lost 6 bases and the J segment 12 bases; nucleotides outside the gene matches: 23. The germline CDR1 and CDR2 sequences are SEHNR and FQNEAQ (reference sequence). This CDR3 has 18 residues. The CDR3 nucleotides read TGTGCCAGCAGAGCCGGGACTAGCGTCCTTAGGCCCCCCTATGGGCAGTTCTTC. Its protein is CASRAGTSVLRPPYGQFF.

This rearrangement joins TRBV5-4 to TRBJ2-1; the D call may be TRBD1 or TRBD2 (6 bases each). V was pared by 0 bases and J by 9 bases, with 22 bases between. This CDR3 spans 17 amino acids. Germline loops: CDR1 SGHNT, CDR2 YYREEE (reference sequence). The CDR3 here is CASSLVGRGRRSGEQFF. For the CDR3, the DNA is TGTGCCAGCAGCTTGGTAGGCCGGGGGCGCCGGTCGGGTGAGCAGTTCTTC.

The chain uses TRBV5-1 and TRBJ2-3, with 9 bases aligning to TRBD1. The CDR3 consists of 13 residues. Per the germline V gene, CDR1 is SGHRS and CDR2 is YFSETQ. The ends lost 8 bases at V and 5 bases at J; junction bases unmatched: 6. This CDR3 is CASTDRGKDTQYF. DNA for the CDR3: TGCGCCAGTACGGACAGGGGTAAAGATACGCAGTATTTT. The full variable domain, completed using reference TRBV5-1 and TRBJ2-3, is KAGVTQTPRYLIKTRGQQVTLSCSPISGHRSVSWYQQTPGQGLQFLFEYFSETQRNKGNFPGRFSGRQFSNSRSEMNVSTLELGDSALYLCASTDRGKDTQYFGPGTRLTVL.

The table lists this clonotype with a few counts. A much more abundant neighbour one base away suggests this may be a read error. CDR3 residues: CSAPRTSGDGLSKQYF. CDR3 nucleotide sequence: TGCAGTGCTCCCCGGACTAGCGGGGACGGATTAAGCAAGCAGTACTTC. The chain is built from TRBV20-1 and TRBJ2-5, with TRBD2 matching 12 bases. This CDR3 comprises 16 residues. The germline V gene encodes CDR1 DFQATT and CDR2 SNEGSKA (reference sequence). The V and J ends lost 5 bases and 11 bases, in that order; junction bases with no gene match: 18.

This clonotype was detected only a few times. The rearrangement links TRBV6-6 to TRBJ2-6, with TRBD1 matching 7 bases. Germline V gene data show CDR1 as MNHNY and CDR2 as SVGAGI (reference sequence). V shed 4 bases and J 4 bases; nucleotides not matched to a gene: 7. CDR3 size: 16 residues. CDR3 nucleotide sequence: TGTGCCAGCAGTTCGACAGGGTTTGAGGGGGCCAACGTCCTGACTTTC. Translation gives CASSSTGFEGANVLTF.

This clonotype has a handful of counts. The chain is built from TRBV7-2 and TRBJ1-2, with TRBD1 matching over 8 bases. Germline assignment: CDR1 SGHTA and CDR2 FQGNSA. The CDR3 sequence is 16 residues long. The ends lost 4 bases at V and 0 bases at J; junction bases unmatched: 7. The CDR3 here is CASSSGGAHSNYGYTF. CDR3 coding DNA: TGTGCCAGCAGCTCAGGGGGCGCCCACTCTAACTATGGCTACACCTTC.

For the CDR3, the DNA is TGTGCCAGCAGCGTAGTGGACGAGCAGTACTTC. This codes for CASSVVDEQYF. V usage is TRBV9 and J usage is TRBJ2-7; D is uncertain. Trimming pared 0 bases from V and 5 bases from J, leaving 3 bases between. The CDR3 runs 11 residues. Per germline, CDR1 SGDLS and CDR2 YYNGEE.